One and the same sample provided the 5 T cell receptor beta chains below, sequenced in a study of T cell repertoires in cytomegalovirus infection. TCRdb passed the reads through MiXCR, listing each CDR3 protein once. The table has roughly 570,000 distinct CDR3 sequences, under 45% seen once; the top ten hold around 48%. Their target antigens are unknown. Sequencing used cultured PBMCs, obtained from culture after CMV antigen stimulation. These receptors were taken from a human donor in good health (CMV status not recorded). Some clones in this sample may be carry-over from other donors' samples.

The chain employs TRBV10-3 and TRBJ2-7, with 8 bases lining up with TRBD2. The CDR3 sequence is 12 residues long. Germline trimming cut 11 bases from V and 5 bases from J; bases unmatched to any gene: 8. Germline CDR1 ENHRY, CDR2 SYGVKD. The CDR3 is CAFVPREDEQYF. DNA of the CDR3: TGTGCCTTCGTGCCGCGGGAGGACGAGCAGTACTTC.

V usage is TRBV11-2 and J usage is TRBJ2-7, with 11 bases identical to TRBD2. The CDR3 sequence is 16 residues long. Trimming took 7 bases from V and 6 from J; bases not matched to a gene: 14. Germline lookup yields CDR1 SGHAT and CDR2 FQNNGV. In DNA form, the CDR3 reads TGTGCCAGCAAGCCTCCACCGAGTAGCGGGAGGGCCGAGCAGTACTTC. It is translated as CASKPPPSSGRAEQYF.

This rearrangement joins TRBV7-2 to TRBJ1-2; D unclear. The V gene's germline CDR1 is SGHTA and CDR2 FQGNSA. The V and J ends lost 6 bases and 6 bases respectively, with 14 bases between them. This CDR3 region has 13 residues. The CDR3 region is CASRTGEGNGYTF. In DNA, the CDR3 is TGTGCCAGCAGGACCGGGGAAGGGAATGGCTACACCTTC. Based on the CDR3 plus reference TRBV7-2 and TRBJ1-2, the full variable domain is GAGVSQSPSNKVTEKGKDVELRCDPISGHTALYWYRQSLGQGLEFLIYFQGNSAPDKSGLPSDRFSAERTGGSVSTLTIQRTQQEDSAVYLCASRTGEGNGYTFGSGTRLTVV.

In its sample, this clonotype was seen once. The genes are TRBV6-6 and TRBJ2-3, with TRBD2 matching over 10 bases. There are 14 residues in the CDR3. The germline V gene has CDR1 MNHNY and CDR2 SVGAGI (reference sequence). The DNA for the CDR3 is TGTGCGGGAGCGGGGGGGGCCGGTGGAGATACGCAGTATTTT. Its protein product is CAGAGGAGGDTQYF.

This sequence joins TRBV28 and TRBJ2-7, with unresolved D. There are 14 residues in the CDR3. Germline CDR1 is MDHEN and CDR2 is SYDVKM. V shed 7 bases and J shed 6 bases, with 19 bases lying between them. This CDR3 reads CASTLALTGREQYF. In DNA, the CDR3 is TGTGCCAGCACCCTGGCATTGACTGGTCGCGAGCAGTACTTC.